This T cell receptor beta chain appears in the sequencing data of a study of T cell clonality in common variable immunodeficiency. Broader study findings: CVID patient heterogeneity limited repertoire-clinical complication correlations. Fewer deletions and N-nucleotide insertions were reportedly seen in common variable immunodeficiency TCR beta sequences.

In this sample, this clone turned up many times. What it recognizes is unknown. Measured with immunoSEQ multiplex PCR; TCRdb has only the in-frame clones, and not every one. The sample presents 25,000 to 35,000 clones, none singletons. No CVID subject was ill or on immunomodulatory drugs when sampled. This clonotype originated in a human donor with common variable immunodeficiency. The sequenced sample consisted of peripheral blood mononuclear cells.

CDR3 DNA, as far as it was read: TGTGCCAGCAGTGAGGGCAAAGGGGTAGGAGGCACC. It codes for CASSEGKGVGGT. The CDR3 in full is CASSEGKGVGGTIYF. The chain has TRBV2 and TRBJ1-3, with D possibly TRBD1 on 5 matching bases. The read ends 3 residues shy of where the CDR3 ends; the end is completed using the germline J gene. Germline CDR1 and CDR2: SNHLY and FYNNEI. This CDR3 contains 15 residues. Trimming cost V 3 bases and J 9 bases, with 18 bases left between them.